This is a list of T cell receptor beta chains from one sample in a study of identical twins. One entry per CDR3 protein results from TCRdb running MiXCR on the 5' RACE reads. The table lists 700,000 to 950,000 distinct CDR3 sequences, roughly 12% of them singletons. This same sample was also taken into another study, of yellow fever vaccine responses in identical twins.

Sequencing was performed on PBMCs. These receptors were collected from a young woman in good health. Both conserved end residues are part of each CDR3. The D gene is left open where the match is weak. Only part of the rows carry a size: once, few, many, or a class if the clone is expanded.

V,J,D,size,CDR3,DNA
TRBV5-1,TRBJ2-7,NA,NA,CASSADWVTYEQYF,TGCGCCAGCAGCGCCGACTGGGTTACCTACGAGCAGTACTTC
TRBV13,TRBJ2-1,TRBD1,NA,CASSAGTGNIEFF,TGTGCCAGCAGCGCCGGGACAGGTAACATTGAGTTCTTC
TRBV2,TRBJ2-3,NA,many,CASRFGSEDTQYF,TGTGCCAGCAGGTTTGGGAGTGAAGATACGCAGTATTTT
TRBV6-1,TRBJ1-4,TRBD1,few,CASSRDRGLEKLFF,TGTGCCAGCAGTCGGGACAGGGGGCTTGAAAAACTGTTTTTT
TRBV7-8,TRBJ2-1,TRBD2,NA,CASSLVLADYNEQFF,TGTGCCAGCAGCTTAGTACTAGCGGATTACAATGAGCAGTTCTTC
TRBV7-6,TRBJ1-4,NA,few,CASSSHGGQGEKLFF,TGTGCCAGCAGCTCTCACGGGGGGCAAGGTGAAAAACTGTTTTTT
TRBV20-1,TRBJ2-3,NA,NA,CSAIKGGTDTQYF,TGCAGTGCTATAAAGGGGGGGACAGATACGCAGTATTTT
TRBV12-3/TRBV12-4,TRBJ2-7,TRBD2,few,CASSPSSGLQYF,TGTGCCAGCAGTCCGTCTAGCGGTCTACAGTACTTC
TRBV7-9,TRBJ2-5,NA,few,CASSRNRALQETQYF,TGTGCCAGCAGCCGAAACAGAGCCCTGCAAGAGACCCAGTACTTC
TRBV13,TRBJ1-2,NA,NA,CASSPDMGASGYTF,TGTGCCAGCAGCCCGGACATGGGAGCTAGTGGCTACACCTTC
TRBV20-1,TRBJ1-5,NA,NA,CSARVAVGDQPQHF,TGCAGTGCTAGAGTTGCGGTCGGGGATCAGCCCCAGCATTTT
TRBV5-1,TRBJ2-1,NA,NA,CASSLGRMTYNEQFF,TGCGCCAGCAGCTTGGGGCGGATGACCTACAATGAGCAGTTCTTC
TRBV12-3/TRBV12-4,TRBJ2-3,TRBD2,large,CASSSRGLANTQYF,TGTGCCAGCAGTTCCCGAGGACTAGCGAATACGCAGTATTTT
TRBV20-1,TRBJ2-3,TRBD2,few,CSAVTSGRSTDTQYF,TGCAGTGCTGTGACTAGCGGGAGAAGCACAGATACGCAGTATTTT
TRBV12-3/TRBV12-4,TRBJ1-2,TRBD1,NA,CASSWQGVNGYTF,TGTGCCAGCAGTTGGCAGGGGGTAAATGGCTACACCTTC
TRBV12-3/TRBV12-4,TRBJ1-2,NA,many,CASSPMGGGYGYTF,TGTGCCAGCAGTCCAATGGGGGGGGGCTATGGCTACACCTTC
TRBV4-1,TRBJ1-2,NA,few,CASSQEPSAAYGYTF,TGCGCCAGCAGCCAAGAGCCATCAGCGGCCTATGGCTACACCTTC
TRBV5-1,TRBJ2-3,NA,many,CASSLTSLHTDTQYF,TGCGCCAGCAGCTTGACTAGCCTCCACACAGATACGCAGTATTTT
TRBV29-1,TRBJ2-7,TRBD2,many,CSGSSGSSYEQYF,TGCAGCGGTTCTAGCGGGAGCTCCTACGAGCAGTACTTC
TRBV5-6,TRBJ2-6,NA,NA,CAISPLSEPHSGANVLTF,TGTGCCATCAGCCCCTTAAGTGAGCCCCACTCTGGGGCCAACGTCCTGACTTTC
TRBV2,TRBJ1-2,NA,NA,CATNPGIGYTF,TGTGCCACAAACCCGGGGATTGGCTACACCTTC
TRBV4-1,TRBJ2-3,NA,NA,CASSQESPDYSSDTQYF,TGCGCCAGCAGCCAAGAAAGCCCGGACTACTCATCGGATACGCAGTATTTT
TRBV12-3/TRBV12-4,TRBJ2-2,NA,NA,CASSLKRGELFF,TGTGCCAGCAGTCTTAAAAGGGGGGAGCTGTTTTTT
TRBV7-2,TRBJ2-2,TRBD2,few,CASSLVFLAANTGELFF,TGTGCCAGCAGCTTAGTATTTCTAGCGGCTAACACCGGGGAGCTGTTTTTT
TRBV6-1,TRBJ2-5,TRBD1,NA,CASSVTDRGRETQYF,TGTGCCAGCAGTGTTACTGACAGGGGGAGAGAGACCCAGTACTTC
TRBV5-4,TRBJ2-2,TRBD1,few,CASSAGGQGRIGELFF,TGTGCCAGCAGCGCCGGAGGACAGGGGAGGATCGGGGAGCTGTTTTTT
TRBV5-5,TRBJ2-2,NA,NA,CASSPNPPGELFF,TGTGCCAGCAGCCCCAACCCCCCCGGGGAGCTGTTTTTT
TRBV2,TRBJ2-2,TRBD2,many,CASSVVSGDTGELFF,TGTGCCAGCAGTGTTGTTAGCGGGGACACCGGGGAGCTGTTTTTT